Sequencing of this TCR beta chain was carried out in a study of blood T cell repertoires in COVID-19. At the level of the study: PBMCs, B-cell-depleted T cells, or T cells provided the cDNA or gDNA that made up the material.

Germline CDR1 reads SEHNR; CDR2 reads FQNEAQ (reference sequence). V gave up 5 bases and J gave up 1 base, with 14 bases separating them. The CDR3 runs 15 residues. How the authors handled the data: It was from reference gene primer amplification that nucleated cell counts were estimated. The assay was immunoSEQ multiplex PCR, and TCRdb's table has in-frame clones only and misses some. That table is the source of V, J and clone size, and D and trimming were worked out from the DNA. Of approximately 290,000 clones listed, around 90% were seen once; the top ten hold roughly 4.3%. Cohort assignment relied on participant-reported clinical history.

The TCR sequence derives from a woman younger than 30 with acute COVID-19. V gene TRBV7-9 combines with J gene TRBJ2-5; D may be TRBD2 (6 bases). Sequencing was carried out using PBMCs or T cells enriched from blood (not recorded which). In nucleotides, the CDR3 is TGTGCCAGCAGCCCCCGGGACTCGCCCCAAGAGACCCAGTACTTC. This encodes CASSPRDSPQETQYF. Drawing the rest from reference TRBV7-9 and TRBJ2-5, the complete variable domain is DTGVSQNPRHKITKRGQNVTFRCDPISEHNRLYWYRQTLGQGPEFLTYFQNEAQLEKSRLLSDRFSAERPKGSFSTLEIQRTEQGDSAMYLCASSPRDSPQETQYFGPGTRLLVL.